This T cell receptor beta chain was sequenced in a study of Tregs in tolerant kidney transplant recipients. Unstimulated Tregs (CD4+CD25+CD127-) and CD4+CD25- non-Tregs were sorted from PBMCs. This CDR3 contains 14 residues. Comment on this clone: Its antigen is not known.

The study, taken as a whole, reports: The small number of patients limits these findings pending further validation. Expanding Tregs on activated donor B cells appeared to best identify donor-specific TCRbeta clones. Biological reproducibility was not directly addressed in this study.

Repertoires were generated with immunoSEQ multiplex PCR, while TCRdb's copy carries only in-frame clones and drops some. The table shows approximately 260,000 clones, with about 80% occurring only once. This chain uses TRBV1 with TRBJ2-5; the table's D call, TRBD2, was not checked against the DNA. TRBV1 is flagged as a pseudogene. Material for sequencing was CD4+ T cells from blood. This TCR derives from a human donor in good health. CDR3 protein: CTSSQASTQETQYF. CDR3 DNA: TGCACCAGCAGCCAAGCTTCTACCCAAGAGACCCAGTACTTC.